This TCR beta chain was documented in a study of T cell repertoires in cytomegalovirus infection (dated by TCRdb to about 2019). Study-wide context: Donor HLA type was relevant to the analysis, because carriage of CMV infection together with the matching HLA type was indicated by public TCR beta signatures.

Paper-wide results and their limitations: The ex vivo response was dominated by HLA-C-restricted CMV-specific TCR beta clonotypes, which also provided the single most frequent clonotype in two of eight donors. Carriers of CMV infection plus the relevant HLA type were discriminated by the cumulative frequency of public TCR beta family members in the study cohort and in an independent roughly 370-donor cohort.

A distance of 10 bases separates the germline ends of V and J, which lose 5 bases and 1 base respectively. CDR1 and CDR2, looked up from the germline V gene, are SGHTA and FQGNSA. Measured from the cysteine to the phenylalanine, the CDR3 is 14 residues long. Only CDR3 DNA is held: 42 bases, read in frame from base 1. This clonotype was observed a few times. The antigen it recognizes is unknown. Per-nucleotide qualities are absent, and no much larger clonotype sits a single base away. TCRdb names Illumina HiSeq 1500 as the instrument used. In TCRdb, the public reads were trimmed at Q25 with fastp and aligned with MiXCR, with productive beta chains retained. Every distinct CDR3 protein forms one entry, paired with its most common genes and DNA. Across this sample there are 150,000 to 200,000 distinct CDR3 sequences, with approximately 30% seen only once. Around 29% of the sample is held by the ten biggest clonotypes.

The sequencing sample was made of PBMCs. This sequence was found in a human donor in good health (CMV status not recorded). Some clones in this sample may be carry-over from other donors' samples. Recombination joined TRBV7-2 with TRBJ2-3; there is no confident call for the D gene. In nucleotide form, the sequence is TGTGCCAGCAGCCAGGCCACGGGCACAGATACGCAGTATTTT. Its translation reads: CASSQATGTDTQYF.